Shown below are 2 T cell receptor beta chains from a single sample sequenced in a study of human T cells and chemical hapten exposure. TCRdb re-called the RACE reads through MiXCR, storing one row per CDR3 protein. The sample consists of approximately 79,000 distinct CDR3 sequences, approximately 10% of them appearing once. Time point of the sample: patch test 1, 2 weeks after DPC sensitization. Treatment here: therapeutic diphenylcyclopropenone sensitization with weekly scalp DPC. This specimen was whole blood, taken in connection with sensitization to the hapten diphenylcyclopropenone (DPC). All receptors come from a woman aged 45 to 65 with alopecia areata. Some clones in this sample may be carry-over from other donors' samples.

A remark on this clonotype: A much larger clone sits a single nucleotide away, making a read error possible. The genes are TRBV12-3 or TRBV12-4 and TRBJ2-6, with 8 bases lining up with TRBD1. The CDR3 extends over 15 amino acids. The DNA of the CDR3 is TGTGCCAGCCAGGCAGGGGGCTCTGGGACCAACGTCCTGACTTTC. Protein: CASQAGGSGTNVLTF.

This clonotype has just a few counts. The J gene is TRBJ2-1, the V gene TRBV5-1; 7 nucleotides agree with TRBD2. The germline V gene encodes CDR1 SGHRS and CDR2 YFSETQ. With 0 bases clipped from V and 4 bases from J, the junction kept 4 bases outside the gene matches. This CDR3 has 15 amino acids. In nucleotides, the CDR3 is TGCGCCAGCAGCTTGGTGGCGGGAGATTACAATGAGCAGTTCTTC. As protein: CASSLVAGDYNEQFF.